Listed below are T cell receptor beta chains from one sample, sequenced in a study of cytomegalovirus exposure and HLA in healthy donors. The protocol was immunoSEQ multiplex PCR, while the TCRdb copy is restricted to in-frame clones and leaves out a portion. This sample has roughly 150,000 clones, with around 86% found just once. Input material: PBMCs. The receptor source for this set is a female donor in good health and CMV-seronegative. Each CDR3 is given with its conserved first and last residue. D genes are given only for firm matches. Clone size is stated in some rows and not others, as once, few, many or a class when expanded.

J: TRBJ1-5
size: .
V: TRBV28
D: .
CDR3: CASSLDSSGQPQHF
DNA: TGTGCCAGCAGTTTGGACAGCTCCGGTCAGCCCCAGCATTTT

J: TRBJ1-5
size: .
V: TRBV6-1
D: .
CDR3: CASSQTYQPQHF
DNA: TGTGCCAGCAGCCAGACTTATCAGCCCCAGCATTTT

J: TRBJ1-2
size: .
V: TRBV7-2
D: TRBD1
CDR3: CASSLARDSVYGYTF
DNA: TGTGCCAGCAGCTTAGCTCGGGACAGCGTGTATGGCTACACCTTC

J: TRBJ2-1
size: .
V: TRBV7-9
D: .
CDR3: CASSLTAINEQFF
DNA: TGTGCCAGCAGCTTAACAGCCATCAATGAGCAGTTCTTC

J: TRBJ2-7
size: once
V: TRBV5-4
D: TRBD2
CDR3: CASSLDLAGGLEQYF
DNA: TGTGCCAGCAGCTTGGATCTAGCGGGAGGGCTTGAGCAGTACTTC

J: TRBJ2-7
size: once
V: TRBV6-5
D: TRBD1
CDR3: CASSYSTGGAEQYF
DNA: TGTGCCAGCAGTTACTCTACAGGGGGCGCGGAGCAGTACTTC

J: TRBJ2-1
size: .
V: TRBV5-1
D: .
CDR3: CASSFTRAKNEQFF
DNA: TGCGCCAGCAGCTTTACTAGGGCGAAAAATGAGCAGTTCTTC

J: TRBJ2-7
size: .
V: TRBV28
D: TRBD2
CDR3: CASSFTGLNKGGPYEQYF
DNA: TGTGCCAGCAGTTTCACGGGACTAAATAAGGGAGGTCCTTACGAGCAGTACTTC

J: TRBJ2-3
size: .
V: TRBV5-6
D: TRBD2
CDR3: CASSLSGIGSDTQYF
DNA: TGTGCCAGCAGCCTCAGCGGGATAGGATCAGATACGCAGTATTTT

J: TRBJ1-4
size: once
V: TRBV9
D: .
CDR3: CASSVAQGQGSEKLFF
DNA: TGTGCCAGCAGCGTAGCACAAGGGCAGGGCAGTGAAAAACTGTTTTTT

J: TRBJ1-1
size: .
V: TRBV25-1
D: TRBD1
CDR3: CASSEIGTGSTEAFF
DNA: TGTGCCAGCAGTGAAATAGGGACAGGGAGCACTGAAGCTTTCTTT

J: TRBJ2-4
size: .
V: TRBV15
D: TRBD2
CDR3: CATSRPLAGAINLAKNIQYF
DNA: TGTGCCACCAGCAGACCACTAGCGGGAGCGATCAACCTAGCCAAAAACATTCAGTACTTC

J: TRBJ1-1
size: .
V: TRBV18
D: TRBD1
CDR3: CASSPSTGLLVGTEAFF
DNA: TGTGCCAGCTCACCTTCGACAGGGTTACTTGTCGGCACTGAAGCTTTCTTT

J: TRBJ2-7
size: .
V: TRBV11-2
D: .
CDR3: CASSFRGGSYEQYF
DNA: TGTGCCAGCAGCTTCCGGGGAGGATCCTACGAGCAGTACTTC

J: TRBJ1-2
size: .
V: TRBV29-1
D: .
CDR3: CSVEGASSNYGYTF
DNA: TGCAGCGTTGAAGGGGCCAGTTCTAACTATGGCTACACCTTC

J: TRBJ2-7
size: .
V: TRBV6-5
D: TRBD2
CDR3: CASSYSSIAGYYEQYF
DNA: TGTGCCAGCAGTTACTCGTCAATAGCGGGATACTACGAGCAGTACTTC

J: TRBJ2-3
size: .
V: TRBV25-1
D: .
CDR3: CASSDGDKWGPDTQYF
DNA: TGTGCCAGCAGTGATGGGGACAAGTGGGGGCCAGATACGCAGTATTTT

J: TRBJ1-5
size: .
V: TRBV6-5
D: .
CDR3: CASMYRENQPQHF
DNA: TGTGCCAGCATGTATCGGGAGAATCAGCCCCAGCATTTT

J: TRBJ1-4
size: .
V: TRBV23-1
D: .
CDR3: CASSIDTSNEKLFF
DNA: TGCGCCAGCAGTATAGACACCTCAAATGAAAAACTGTTTTTT

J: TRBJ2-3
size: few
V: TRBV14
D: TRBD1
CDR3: CASSPGTGVGTDTQYF
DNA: TGTGCCAGCAGCCCCGGGACAGGGGTCGGCACAGATACGCAGTATTTT

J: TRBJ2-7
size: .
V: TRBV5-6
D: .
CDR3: CASSLDRVEQYF
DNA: TGTGCCAGCAGCCTGGACAGAGTCGAGCAGTACTTC

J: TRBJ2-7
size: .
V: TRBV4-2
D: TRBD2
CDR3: CASSQDTSGSYEQYF
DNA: TGTGCCAGCAGCCAAGATACTAGCGGGAGCTACGAGCAGTACTTC

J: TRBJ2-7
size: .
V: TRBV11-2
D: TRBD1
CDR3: CASSLGTGSSYEQYF
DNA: TGTGCCAGCAGCTTAGGGACAGGGAGCTCCTACGAGCAGTACTTC

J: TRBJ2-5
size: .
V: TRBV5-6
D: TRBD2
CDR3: CASSLAWLAEPQETQYF
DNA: TGTGCCAGCAGCTTGGCTTGGCTAGCGGAGCCGCAAGAGACCCAGTACTTC

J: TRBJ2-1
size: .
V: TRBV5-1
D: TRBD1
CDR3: CASSLAPGQRNEQFF
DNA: TGCGCCAGCAGCTTGGCCCCGGGACAGAGAAATGAGCAGTTCTTC

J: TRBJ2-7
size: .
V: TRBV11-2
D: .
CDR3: CASSFGGATYEQYF
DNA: TGTGCCAGCAGCTTTGGGGGGGCCACCTACGAGCAGTACTTC

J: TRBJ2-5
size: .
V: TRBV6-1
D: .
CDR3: CASSPRHEETQYF
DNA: TGTGCCAGCTCCCCCAGACACGAAGAGACCCAGTACTTC

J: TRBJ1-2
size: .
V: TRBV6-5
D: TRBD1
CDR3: CASSRVIQGEGYTF
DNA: TGTGCCAGCAGTCGCGTAATTCAGGGGGAAGGCTACACCTTC

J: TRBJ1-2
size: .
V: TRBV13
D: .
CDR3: CASRPSGGTVGYTF
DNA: TGTGCCAGCCGACCTTCGGGAGGGACCGTTGGCTACACCTTC

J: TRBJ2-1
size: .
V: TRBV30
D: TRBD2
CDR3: CAWSPTTPRIAGGHLNEQFF
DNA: TGTGCCTGGAGCCCCACAACTCCCCGTATAGCGGGAGGGCACTTGAATGAGCAGTTCTTC

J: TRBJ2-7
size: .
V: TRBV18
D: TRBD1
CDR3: CASSSQGYEQYF
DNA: TGTGCCAGCTCATCACAGGGGTACGAGCAGTACTTC

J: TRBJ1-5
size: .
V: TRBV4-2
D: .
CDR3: CASSQDSVYSNQPQHF
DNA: TGTGCCAGCAGCCAAGATTCCGTTTATAGCAATCAGCCCCAGCATTTT

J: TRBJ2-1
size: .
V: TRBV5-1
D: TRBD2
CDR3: CASSLVGTSGSSYNEQFF
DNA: TGCGCCAGCAGCTTGGTGGGGACTAGCGGGAGCTCCTACAATGAGCAGTTCTTC

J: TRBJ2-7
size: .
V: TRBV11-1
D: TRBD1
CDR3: CASSQLGTGEEQYF
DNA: TGTGCCAGCAGCCAGCTGGGGACAGGGGAAGAGCAGTACTTC

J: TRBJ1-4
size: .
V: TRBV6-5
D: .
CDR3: CASSYEIQASNEKLFF
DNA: TGTGCCAGCAGTTACGAAATCCAGGCCTCTAATGAAAAACTGTTTTTT

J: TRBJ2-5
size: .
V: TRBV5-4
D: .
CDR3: CASSSPAGRRETQYF
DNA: TGTGCCAGCAGCTCCCCGGCGGGTCGGAGGGAGACCCAGTACTTC

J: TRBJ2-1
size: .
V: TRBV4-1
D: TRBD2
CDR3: CASSHTSEVYNEQFF
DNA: TGCGCCAGCAGCCACACTAGCGAGGTTTACAATGAGCAGTTCTTC

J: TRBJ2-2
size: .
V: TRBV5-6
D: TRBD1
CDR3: CASSLQGQYTGELFF
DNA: TGTGCCAGCAGCTTGCAGGGACAGTACACCGGGGAGCTGTTTTTT

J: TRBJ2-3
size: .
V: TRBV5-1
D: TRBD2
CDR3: CASSLGRTSGIWTDTQYF
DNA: TGCGCCAGCAGCTTGGGACGGACTAGCGGGATATGGACAGATACGCAGTATTTT

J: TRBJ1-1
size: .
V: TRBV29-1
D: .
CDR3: CSVEDGLGRSTEAFF
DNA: TGCAGCGTTGAAGATGGTCTGGGGCGTTCCACTGAAGCTTTCTTT

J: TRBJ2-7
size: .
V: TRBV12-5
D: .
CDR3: CASGSGHLGSYEQYF
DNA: TGTGCTAGTGGCTCTGGACACCTCGGGTCCTACGAGCAGTACTTC

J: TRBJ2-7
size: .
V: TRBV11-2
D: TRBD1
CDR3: CASRYRDRATYEQYF
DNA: TGTGCCAGCAGATACCGGGACAGAGCGACCTACGAGCAGTACTTC

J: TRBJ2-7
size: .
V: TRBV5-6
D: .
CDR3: CASSLGAVAYEQYF
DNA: TGTGCCAGCAGCTTGGGGGCAGTAGCCTACGAGCAGTACTTC

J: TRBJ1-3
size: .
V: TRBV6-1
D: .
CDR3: CASSEATASGNTIYF
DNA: TGTGCCAGCAGTGAAGCGACAGCCTCTGGAAACACCATATATTTT

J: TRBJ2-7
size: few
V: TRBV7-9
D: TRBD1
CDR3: CATLGGHSYEQYF
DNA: TGTGCCACCTTAGGGGGCCACTCCTACGAGCAGTACTTC

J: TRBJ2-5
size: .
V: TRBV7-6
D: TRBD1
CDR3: CASSDTDRGRQETQYF
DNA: TGTGCCAGCAGCGACACGGACAGGGGGCGTCAAGAGACCCAGTACTTC

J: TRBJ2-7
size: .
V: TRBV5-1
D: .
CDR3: CASSVRGSGSYEQYF
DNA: TGCGCCAGCAGTGTAAGGGGTAGCGGATCTTACGAGCAGTACTTC

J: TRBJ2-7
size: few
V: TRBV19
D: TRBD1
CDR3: CASSTTQGAPPSYEQYF
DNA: TGTGCCAGTAGTACGACCCAGGGGGCCCCACCCTCCTACGAGCAGTACTTC

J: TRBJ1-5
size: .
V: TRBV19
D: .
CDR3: CASSIYAGVHQPQHF
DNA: TGTGCCAGTAGTATATATGCAGGGGTGCATCAGCCCCAGCATTTT

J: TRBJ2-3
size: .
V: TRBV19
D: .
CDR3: CASSLGGRLTDTQYF
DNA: TGTGCCAGTAGTCTCGGGGGGCGACTAACAGATACGCAGTATTTT

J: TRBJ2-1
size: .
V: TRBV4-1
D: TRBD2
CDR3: CASSQGVAGGNEQFF
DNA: TGCGCCAGCAGCCAAGGAGTAGCGGGAGGCAATGAGCAGTTCTTC

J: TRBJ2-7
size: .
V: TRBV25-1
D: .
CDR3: CASSELRGGPYEQYF
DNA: TGTGCCAGCAGTGAGCTGAGGGGGGGGCCCTACGAGCAGTACTTC